This TCR beta chain came from a study of monozygotic twins with inflammatory bowel disease. General study findings and limits: Patients received differing immunosuppressive treatments, which may have added variability to their repertoires.

The CDR3 is made up of 13 amino acids. About this clonotype: Antigen specificity is unknown.

TCRdb re-called the 5' RACE reads and shows each CDR3 protein once, DNA omitted. Its table lists some 150,000 distinct CDR3 sequences. This TCR derives from a human donor with ulcerative colitis or Crohn's disease, or a healthy co-twin of an affected twin (not recorded which). The sequencing input was blood. The V call is TRBV12-3 or TRBV12-4, the J call TRBJ2-5; TCRdb's assignment of TRBD2 cannot be checked, as there is no DNA. CDR3 protein: CASNRVRAETQYF.